The 23 T cell receptor beta chains in this list originate from one sample, sequenced in a study of CD4+ T cells in melanoma. Produced via immunoSEQ multiplex PCR; TCRdb's table is partial and in-frame only. This table holds more than 13,000 clones, roughly 88% found once. Specimen: cells from a culture (not recorded whether cultured in vitro). Receptors originate from a human donor with melanoma.

The CDR3 region has the DNA TGCGCCAGCAGTCAACGGGGGGACACTGAAGCTTTCTTT. As protein: CASSQRGDTEAFF. This rearrangement joins TRBV23-1 to TRBJ1-1; the D gene is possibly TRBD1 (5 bases). TRBV23-1 is known as an ORF, though its function is uncertain. This CDR3 is 13 amino acids long. The germline V and J ends were trimmed by 2 bases and 3 bases, with 7 bases remaining between them.

The rearrangement uses TRBV11-2 and TRBJ2-3, with 8 bases fitting TRBD2. CDR1 is SGHAT, CDR2 FQNNGV, per germline. V lost 4 bases to trimming and J lost 4 bases; unmatched junction nucleotides: 13. The CDR3 totals 17 residues. The CDR3 DNA sequence: TGTGCCAGCAGCTCCGTAATCGGGCGGGGGGACGCAGATACGCAGTATTTT. Translating it yields CASSSVIGRGDADTQYF.

This clone is a singleton in its sample. The chain joins TRBV10-1 to TRBJ2-3; D might be TRBD2 (6 bases). The germline gives CDR1 WNHNN, CDR2 SYGVQD (reference sequence). The CDR3 sequence is 14 residues long. The germline V and J ends were trimmed by 3 bases and 2 bases, with 9 bases remaining between them. The CDR3 loop is CASSDGGSTDTQYF. CDR3 in DNA: TGCGCCAGCAGTGACGGGGGATCCACAGATACGCAGTATTTT.

This sequence joins TRBV10-3 and TRBJ2-1; D is uncertain. Trimming took 2 bases from V and 3 from J, leaving 11 bases between them. Germline V lookup: CDR1 ENHRY, CDR2 SYGVKD. CDR3 size: 15 residues. The CDR3 DNA sequence: TGTGCCATCAGTGAGATGGGCCAAGGCTACAATGAGCAGTTCTTC. Encoded protein: CAISEMGQGYNEQFF.

The table lists this clone with a count of one. The chain has TRBV30 and TRBJ2-2; TRBD1 matches 7 bases. This CDR3 is 14 amino acids long. Looked up from germline, CDR1 is GTSNPN and CDR2 is SVGIG (reference sequence). The DNA for the CDR3 is TGTGCTGGAGACAGGGCGCAGAACACCGGGGAGCTGTTTTTT. Translating it yields CAGDRAQNTGELFF.

V is TRBV5-4 and J is TRBJ2-3; TRBD1 matches 9 bases. The CDR3 is 16 residues long. Germline CDR1 and CDR2: SGHNT and YYREEE (reference sequence). The V and J ends lost 3 bases and 2 bases, in that order; junction bases with no gene match: 7. The CDR3 nucleotides are TGTGCCAGCAGCTCCGCCGGGACAGGGTCCACAGATACGCAGTATTTT. This sequence encodes CASSSAGTGSTDTQYF.

J is TRBJ2-2 and V is TRBV5-1; D might be TRBD1 (5 bases). The ends were cut back, 0 bases at V and 7 bases at J, with 7 bases in the middle. This CDR3 contains 13 residues. CDR1 SGHRS and CDR2 YFSETQ come from the germline V gene. The CDR3 sequence is CASSLEGVGELFF. The CDR3 coding sequence is TGCGCCAGCAGCTTGGAAGGGGTCGGGGAGCTGTTTTTT.

The CDR3 sequence is CASSLVGGHLVGGELFF. DNA of the CDR3: TGTGCCAGCAGCTTGGTGGGGGGACACCTGGTCGGCGGGGAGCTGTTTTTT. The chain has TRBV7-9 and TRBJ2-2; D might be TRBD1 or TRBD2, each matching 6 bases. The germline V gene encodes CDR1 SEHNR and CDR2 FQNEAQ (reference sequence). The V gene lost 3 bases and the J gene lost 7 bases, with 21 bases spanning the gap. The CDR3 has 17 amino acids.

The chain joins TRBV5-1 to TRBJ2-3, with a tentative D call TRBD2 (5 bases). Germline loops: CDR1 SGHRS, CDR2 YFSETQ. Deletions cut 3 bases from V and 2 bases from J, with 13 bases between. This CDR3 is built from 15 residues. The CDR3 protein is CASSSGKHSTDTQYF. In DNA, the CDR3 is TGCGCCAGCAGCTCCGGGAAACATTCCACAGATACGCAGTATTTT.

The rearrangement uses TRBV9 and TRBJ1-4; D gene unclear. There are 15 residues in the CDR3. Between the trimmed V and J ends, which lost 0 bases and 8 bases, there was a span of 14 bases. CDR1 is SGDLS and CDR2 is YYNGEE in the germline V gene. This CDR3 reads CASSVDPMGLEKLFF. Written as DNA, the CDR3 is TGTGCCAGCAGCGTAGACCCCATGGGTTTAGAAAAACTGTTTTTT.

The chain uses TRBV21-1 and TRBJ1-6. TRBV21-1 is noted as a pseudogene. The CDR3 contains 15 residues. The CDR3 sequence: CASSTRDWYNSPLHF. CDR3 sequence (DNA): TGTGCCAGCAGCACCCGGGACTGGTATAATTCACCCCTCCACTTT.

V and J are TRBV7-3 and TRBJ2-1, with unresolved D. Trimming left V 1 base short and J 11 bases short, with 9 bases between. The CDR3 extends over 12 amino acids. Germline V CDR1 and CDR2: SGHTA, FQGTGA. The DNA of the CDR3 is TGTGCCAGCAGCTTAAGGGAAGGGAAGCAGTTCTTC. Protein: CASSLREGKQFF.

V is TRBV6-6 and J is TRBJ2-2, with D possibly being TRBD1 (6 bases). CDR3 length: 14 amino acids. The ends were cut back, 4 bases at V and 8 bases at J, with 14 bases in the middle. CDR1 and CDR2 (germline): MNHNY, SVGAGI (reference sequence). The CDR3 nucleotides read TGTGCCAGCAGTTGGGACATTTTCGCTGGGGAGCTGTTTTTT. As protein: CASSWDIFAGELFF.

The chain links TRBV7-9 to TRBJ1-1; D gene ambiguous. This CDR3 region has 14 residues. The V and J ends lost 2 bases and 4 bases respectively, with 11 bases between them. Germline CDR1 and CDR2: SEHNR and FQNEAQ (reference sequence). CDR3: CASSLPGFGTEAFF. Written as DNA, the CDR3 is TGTGCCAGCAGCTTACCGGGGTTCGGCACTGAAGCTTTCTTT.

J is TRBJ1-1 and V is TRBV6-1; D is possibly TRBD1 (5 bases). The CDR3 is 13 residues long. Germline V gene data show CDR1 as MNHNS and CDR2 as SASEGT. The V gene lost 3 bases and the J gene lost 5 bases, with 10 bases spanning the gap. The CDR3 protein is CASSDQRGTEAFF. In DNA form, the CDR3 reads TGTGCCAGCAGTGATCAGAGGGGAACTGAAGCTTTCTTT.

The gene calls are TRBV30 and TRBJ2-2; D gene uncertain. Germline V gene lookup returns CDR1 GTSNPN and CDR2 SVGIG (reference sequence). The CDR3 covers 13 residues. The V end was cut by 7 bases, the J end by 7 bases, with 16 bases between. The CDR3 sequence: CAYAHGRDGELFF. The CDR3 DNA sequence: TGTGCCTACGCCCACGGAAGAGACGGGGAGCTGTTTTTT.

The V and J genes are TRBV7-6 and TRBJ2-4; D is unclear. The CDR3 has 13 amino acids. The V end was cut by 5 bases, the J end by 7 bases, with 12 bases between. In germline, CDR1 is SGHVS, CDR2 FNYEAQ. CDR3 coding DNA: TGTGCCAGCAGCCTCGGCCCCAGGAACATTCAGTACTTC. Its protein is CASSLGPRNIQYF.

This chain uses TRBV7-3 with TRBJ2-7; 8 nucleotides match TRBD2. The CDR3 covers 15 residues. V was pared by 6 bases and J by 0 bases, with 7 bases of the junction left unmatched. Per the germline V gene, CDR1 is SGHTA and CDR2 is FQGTGA. In DNA form, the CDR3 reads TGTGCCAGCAGTCCTAGCGGGTTAAGCTCCTACGAGCAGTACTTC. Its translation: CASSPSGLSSYEQYF.

The chain has TRBV5-5 and TRBJ2-1; the D call may be TRBD1 or TRBD2 (6 bases each). Germline V gene lookup returns CDR1 SGHKS and CDR2 YYEKEE (reference sequence). The V gene lost 4 bases and the J gene lost 10 bases, with 21 bases spanning the gap. The CDR3 is 15 amino acids. As DNA, the CDR3 is TGTGCCAGCAGCCCCGGTCGGGGGCCGGAGTTCGAGCAGTTCTTC. Encoded protein: CASSPGRGPEFEQFF. The full variable domain, in which reference TRBV5-5 and TRBJ2-1 provide the parts outside the CDR3, is DAGVTQSPTHLIKTRGQQVTLRCSPISGHKSVSWYQQVLGQGPQFIFQYYEKEERGRGNFPDRFSARQFPNYSSELNVNALLLGDSALYLCASSPGRGPEFEQFFGPGTRLTVL.

The chain is built from TRBV5-8 and TRBJ2-7, with a tentative D call TRBD1 (6 bases). The germline V gene has CDR1 SGHTS and CDR2 YDEGEE. Trimming removed 4 bases at V and 5 bases at J, with 13 bases between. The CDR3 totals 13 residues. The CDR3 sequence is CASSHRVPHEQYF. CDR3 in DNA: TGTGCCAGCAGCCACAGGGTACCCCACGAGCAGTACTTC.

V is TRBV11-2 and J is TRBJ2-1; D is unclear. V was trimmed by 4 bases and J by 0 bases, leaving 4 bases between them. Germline V gene sequence: CDR1 SGHAT, CDR2 FQNNGV. The CDR3 runs 13 residues. The CDR3 sequence: CASSSTSYNEQFF. The CDR3 DNA is TGTGCCAGCAGCTCCACCTCCTACAATGAGCAGTTCTTC.

The chain combines TRBV7-2 with TRBJ2-3; 10 nucleotides line up with TRBD2. The CDR3 has 16 amino acids. Germline-derived CDR1 and CDR2 are SGHTA and FQGNSA. The V segment lost 6 bases and the J segment 4 bases; nucleotides outside the gene matches: 10. The CDR3 loop is CASRTGAGGPADTQYF. Here the CDR3 DNA reads TGTGCCAGCAGAACCGGAGCGGGGGGGCCGGCAGATACGCAGTATTTT.

The genes are TRBV7-9 and TRBJ1-1, with D maybe TRBD1 (5 bases). This CDR3 has 14 amino acids. Trimming left V 1 base short and J 9 bases short, with 15 bases between. The germline V gene has CDR1 SEHNR and CDR2 FQNEAQ (reference sequence). The DNA of the CDR3 is TGTGCCAGCAGCTTAGGAAGGGACGGAGGGAAAGCTTTCTTT. This encodes CASSLGRDGGKAFF.